Only one count was recorded for the clone carrying this T cell receptor (beta chain). The data were obtained in a study of blood T cell repertoires in COVID-19. Turning to the study itself: Both acute and convalescent COVID-19 samples were obtained from the United States, Italy and Spain. From T cells, B-cell-depleted T cells, or PBMCs came the material, which was cDNA or gDNA.

Original data processing: Estimation of nucleated cell counts relied on the amplification of reference gene primers. Repertoires were generated with immunoSEQ multiplex PCR, while TCRdb's copy carries only in-frame clones and drops some. The DNA gave D and trimming, while V, J and clone size come from that table. The sample lists 200,000 or so clones; about 93% were seen once. Germline CDR1 and CDR2: MNHEY and SVGAGI. After removal of 8 bases from V and 9 bases from J, the junction contained 5 bases not matched to a gene. There are 13 residues in the CDR3. The source of this sequence is a man between 60 and 75 years old with COVID-19, enrolled during active disease. V is TRBV6-5 and J is TRBJ2-1, with 12 bases identical to TRBD2. The specimen sequenced was peripheral blood. The CDR3, as DNA: TGTGCCAGCGGGACTAGCGGGTGGATTGAGCAGTTCTTC. Translated: CASGTSGWIEQFF.